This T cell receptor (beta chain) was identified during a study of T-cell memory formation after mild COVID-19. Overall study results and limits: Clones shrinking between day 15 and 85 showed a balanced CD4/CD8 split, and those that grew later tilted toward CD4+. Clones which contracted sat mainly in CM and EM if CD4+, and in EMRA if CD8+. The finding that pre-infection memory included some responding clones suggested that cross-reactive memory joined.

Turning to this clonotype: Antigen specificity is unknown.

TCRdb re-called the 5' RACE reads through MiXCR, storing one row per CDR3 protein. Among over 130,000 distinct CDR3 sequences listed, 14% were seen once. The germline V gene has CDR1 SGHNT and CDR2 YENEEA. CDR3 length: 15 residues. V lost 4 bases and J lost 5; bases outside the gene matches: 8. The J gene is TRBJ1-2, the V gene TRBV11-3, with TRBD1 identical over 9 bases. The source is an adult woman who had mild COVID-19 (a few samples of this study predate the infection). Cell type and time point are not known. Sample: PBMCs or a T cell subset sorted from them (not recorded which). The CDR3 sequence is CASSSLQGALYGYTF. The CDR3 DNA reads TGTGCCAGCAGCTCATTACAGGGGGCTCTGTATGGCTACACCTTC.